This T cell receptor (beta chain) was observed in a study of identical twins. TCRdb ran MiXCR on the 5' RACE reads and lists one entry per CDR3 protein. In the table there are some 210,000 distinct CDR3 sequences, more than 15% of which are singletons. Only a few counts were recorded for this clonotype. Germline V gene data show CDR1 as SEHNR and CDR2 as FQNEAQ (reference sequence). The V segment lost 3 bases and the J segment 3 bases; nucleotides outside the gene matches: 5. The CDR3 sequence is 15 residues long. These same records also appear under a second study, on T cells expressing NK-cell markers. That work states: Within several experiments, an anti-gamma-delta TCR antibody kept the sorting limited to alpha-beta TCR T cells.

This TCR was recovered from a woman between 18 and 29 years old in good health. Sample: CD8+ T cells sorted from blood. V usage is TRBV7-9 and J usage is TRBJ2-1; 7 positions agree with TRBD2. The CDR3 region is CASSFFLADYNEQFF. As DNA, the CDR3 is TGTGCCAGCAGCTTTTTTCTAGCGGACTACAATGAGCAGTTCTTC. The variable domain in full, completed from reference TRBV7-9 and TRBJ2-1, reads DTGVSQNPRHKITKRGQNVTFRCDPISEHNRLYWYRQTLGQGPEFLTYFQNEAQLEKSRLLSDRFSAERPKGSFSTLEIQRTEQGDSAMYLCASSFFLADYNEQFFGPGTRLTVL.